This is a list of T cell receptor beta chains from one sample in a study of somatic mutations in cytotoxic T cells in rheumatoid arthritis. The assay was immunoSEQ multiplex PCR, and TCRdb's table has in-frame clones only and misses some. The sample has over 15,000 clones, around four fifths seen once. Sequencing was performed on CD8+ T cells sorted from blood. Receptors were obtained from a man between 18 and 29 years old with rheumatoid arthritis. The CDR3 runs from the conserved cysteine through the conserved F or W. The D gene is left open where the match is weak. Clone size is given for some rows only: seen once, a few or many times, or a class if the clone is expanded.

V gene: TRBV4-2
D gene: NA
clone size: NA
J gene: TRBJ2-5
CDR3 protein: CASSQDFGTETQYF
CDR3 DNA: TGTGCCAGCAGCCAAGATTTCGGGACGGAGACCCAGTACTTC

V gene: TRBV6-6
D gene: NA
clone size: NA
J gene: TRBJ2-1
CDR3 protein: CASSRRREKDEQFF
CDR3 DNA: TGTGCCAGCAGCCGGCGAAGGGAGAAAGATGAGCAGTTCTTC

V gene: TRBV5-6
D gene: NA
clone size: NA
J gene: TRBJ2-7
CDR3 protein: CASSPTRGTADYEQYF
CDR3 DNA: TGTGCCAGCAGCCCCACTCGGGGGACGGCGGACTACGAGCAGTACTTC

V gene: TRBV7-9
D gene: TRBD1
clone size: NA
J gene: TRBJ2-7
CDR3 protein: CASSFRQGAGAYEQYF
CDR3 DNA: TGTGCCAGCAGCTTCCGACAGGGGGCAGGGGCCTACGAGCAGTACTTC

V gene: TRBV21-1
D gene: NA
clone size: NA
J gene: TRBJ2-2
CDR3 protein: CASSPNVRRIDTGELFF
CDR3 DNA: TGTGCCAGCAGCCCCAATGTAAGGAGAATTGACACCGGGGAGCTGTTTTTT

V gene: TRBV5-1
D gene: TRBD2
clone size: NA
J gene: TRBJ2-5
CDR3 protein: CASNLAGRYQETQYF
CDR3 DNA: TGCGCCAGCAACCTAGCGGGGCGGTACCAAGAGACCCAGTACTTC

V gene: TRBV7-9
D gene: NA
clone size: NA
J gene: TRBJ2-1
CDR3 protein: CASSLTRNEQFF
CDR3 DNA: TGTGCCAGCAGCTTAACGCGGAATGAGCAGTTCTTC

V gene: TRBV15
D gene: TRBD2
clone size: NA
J gene: TRBJ2-7
CDR3 protein: CATSRDSGGPYEQYF
CDR3 DNA: TGTGCCACCAGCAGAGATAGCGGGGGGCCCTACGAGCAGTACTTC

V gene: TRBV25-1
D gene: TRBD1
clone size: NA
J gene: TRBJ1-2
CDR3 protein: CASLPDRMYGTDYGYTF
CDR3 DNA: TGTGCCAGTCTTCCCGACCGAATGTACGGGACAGACTATGGCTACACCTTC

V gene: TRBV29-1
D gene: NA
clone size: NA
J gene: TRBJ2-1
CDR3 protein: CSVESEAARRFF
CDR3 DNA: TGCAGCGTTGAAAGTGAGGCCGCACGCAGGTTCTTC

V gene: TRBV9
D gene: NA
clone size: NA
J gene: TRBJ2-1
CDR3 protein: CASSVAAQGWYNEQFF
CDR3 DNA: TGTGCCAGCAGCGTAGCGGCGCAGGGGTGGTACAATGAGCAGTTCTTC

V gene: TRBV4-1
D gene: NA
clone size: NA
J gene: TRBJ2-6
CDR3 protein: CASSQSRKDGANVLTF
CDR3 DNA: TGCGCCAGCAGCCAGTCACGGAAGGATGGGGCCAACGTCCTGACTTTC

V gene: TRBV6-6
D gene: NA
clone size: NA
J gene: TRBJ2-3
CDR3 protein: CASSSRGETDTQYF
CDR3 DNA: TGTGCCAGCAGTTCCAGGGGAGAGACGGATACGCAGTATTTT

V gene: TRBV6-5
D gene: NA
clone size: few
J gene: TRBJ2-7
CDR3 protein: CASSYSSADHYEQYF
CDR3 DNA: TGTGCCAGCAGTTACTCGTCGGCAGACCACTACGAGCAGTACTTC

V gene: TRBV11-2
D gene: NA
clone size: NA
J gene: TRBJ1-4
CDR3 protein: CASSLGGALWEKLFF
CDR3 DNA: TGTGCCAGCAGCCTCGGGGGGGCGCTTTGGGAAAAACTGTTTTTT

V gene: TRBV9
D gene: NA
clone size: NA
J gene: TRBJ2-7
CDR3 protein: CASSATGYEQYF
CDR3 DNA: TGTGCCAGCAGCGCGACAGGCTACGAGCAGTACTTC

V gene: TRBV6-5
D gene: NA
clone size: NA
J gene: TRBJ1-1
CDR3 protein: CASSYSAREAFF
CDR3 DNA: TGTGCCAGCAGTTACTCTGCCAGGGAAGCTTTCTTT

V gene: TRBV2
D gene: TRBD1
clone size: NA
J gene: TRBJ1-1
CDR3 protein: CASSIGQGAINTEAFF
CDR3 DNA: TGTGCCAGCAGTATCGGACAGGGGGCAATTAACACTGAAGCTTTCTTT

V gene: TRBV28
D gene: TRBD2
clone size: NA
J gene: TRBJ2-5
CDR3 protein: CASSLPREGTQYF
CDR3 DNA: TGTGCCAGCAGTCTACCACGGGAGGGGACCCAGTACTTC

V gene: TRBV5-1
D gene: TRBD1
clone size: NA
J gene: TRBJ2-1
CDR3 protein: CASSGGQGALNEQFF
CDR3 DNA: TGCGCCAGCAGCGGGGGACAGGGGGCGTTAAATGAGCAGTTCTTC

V gene: TRBV29-1
D gene: NA
clone size: once
J gene: TRBJ2-1
CDR3 protein: CSVEGGRVNEQFF
CDR3 DNA: TGCAGCGTTGAGGGGGGGCGGGTCAATGAGCAGTTCTTC

V gene: TRBV5-6
D gene: TRBD1
clone size: once
J gene: TRBJ1-2
CDR3 protein: CASSPGQGDIYTF
CDR3 DNA: TGTGCCAGCAGCCCCGGACAGGGCGACATCTACACCTTC

V gene: TRBV5-5
D gene: TRBD1
clone size: NA
J gene: TRBJ2-1
CDR3 protein: CASSLVDRGTYNEQFF
CDR3 DNA: TGTGCCAGCAGCTTGGTTGACAGGGGAACCTACAATGAGCAGTTCTTC

V gene: TRBV19
D gene: NA
clone size: NA
J gene: TRBJ1-6
CDR3 protein: CASSIALDSSYNSPLHF
CDR3 DNA: TGTGCCAGTAGTATTGCTTTAGACAGCTCCTATAATTCACCCCTCCACTTT

V gene: TRBV29-1
D gene: NA
clone size: NA
J gene: TRBJ2-2
CDR3 protein: CSVEGEPGELFF
CDR3 DNA: TGCAGCGTTGAGGGGGAACCCGGGGAGCTGTTTTTT

V gene: TRBV10-3
D gene: TRBD1
clone size: NA
J gene: TRBJ2-2
CDR3 protein: CAISRQGSGGELFF
CDR3 DNA: TGTGCCATCAGCCGACAGGGGTCGGGCGGGGAGCTGTTTTTT